This is a list of T cell receptor beta chains from one sample in a study of blood T cells in healthy people across ages. TCRdb passed the 5' RACE reads through MiXCR, listing each CDR3 protein once. The sample holds approximately 810,000 distinct CDR3 sequences; more than 25% are singletons and the top ten take 17%. The sequencing input was blood. These receptors all stem from a woman aged 80 or over in good health. CDR3s leave out the opening cysteine and the closing phenylalanine or tryptophan.

J gene | V gene | CDR3 protein
TRBJ2-3 | TRBV16 | ASSQRQYTQY
TRBJ1-6 | TRBV7-9 | ASSLKKADNSPLH
TRBJ2-3 | TRBV11-2 | ASSRGQLSTDTQY
TRBJ1-2 | TRBV16 | ASSDRSDRRNYGYT
TRBJ1-2 | TRBV30 | AWSYGQGARSYGYT
TRBJ2-1 | TRBV7-7 | ASSLARGVGNEQF
TRBJ1-2 | TRBV28 | ASGDRPGGRSNYGYT
TRBJ2-3 | TRBV12-3/TRBV12-4 | ASSFGRASADTQY
. | TRBV7-2 | ASSLAWSSGGEQY
TRBJ2-1 | TRBV5-4 | ASSPWTSGEYEQF
TRBJ2-7 | TRBV10-3 | AISDGGAKRYEQY
TRBJ2-7 | TRBV27 | ASSSYSYEQY
TRBJ1-1 | TRBV19 | ATSRGQLNTEAF
TRBJ2-5 | TRBV6-6 | ASSLQGNPQETQY
TRBJ1-1 | TRBV12-3/TRBV12-4 | ASSLSGTGDRGAF